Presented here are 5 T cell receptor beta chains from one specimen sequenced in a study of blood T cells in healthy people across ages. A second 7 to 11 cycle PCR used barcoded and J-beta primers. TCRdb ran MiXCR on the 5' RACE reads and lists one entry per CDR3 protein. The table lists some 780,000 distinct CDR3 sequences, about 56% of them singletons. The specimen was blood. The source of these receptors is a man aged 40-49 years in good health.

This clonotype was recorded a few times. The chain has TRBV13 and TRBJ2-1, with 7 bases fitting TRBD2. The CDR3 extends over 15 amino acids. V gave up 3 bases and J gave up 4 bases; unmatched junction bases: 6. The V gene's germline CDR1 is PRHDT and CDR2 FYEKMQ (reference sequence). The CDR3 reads CASSFGGGPYNEQFF. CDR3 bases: TGTGCCAGCAGCTTTGGGGGGGGTCCATACAATGAGCAGTTCTTC.

CDR3: CASSVATVSGANVLTF. Here the CDR3 DNA reads TGTGCCAGCAGCGTAGCTACGGTCTCTGGGGCCAACGTCCTGACTTTC. V usage is TRBV9 and J usage is TRBJ2-6, with D hard to call. Germline CDR1 and CDR2: SGDLS and YYNGEE. V was cut by 0 bases and J by 0 bases, with 7 bases left in between. The CDR3 consists of 16 residues.

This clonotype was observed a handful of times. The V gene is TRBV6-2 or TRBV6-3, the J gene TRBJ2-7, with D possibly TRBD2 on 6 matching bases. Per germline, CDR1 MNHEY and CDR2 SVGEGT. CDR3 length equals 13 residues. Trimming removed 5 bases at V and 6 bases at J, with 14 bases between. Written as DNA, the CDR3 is TGTGCCAGCAGTCACGGGACTCTAGGCGAGCAGTACTTC. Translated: CASSHGTLGEQYF.

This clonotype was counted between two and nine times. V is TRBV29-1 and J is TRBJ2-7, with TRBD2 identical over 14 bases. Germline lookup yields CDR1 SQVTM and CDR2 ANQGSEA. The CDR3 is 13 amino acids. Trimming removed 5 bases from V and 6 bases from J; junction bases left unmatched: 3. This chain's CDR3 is CSVQTSGRAEQYF. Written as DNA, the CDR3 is TGCAGCGTTCAGACTAGCGGGAGGGCCGAGCAGTACTTC.

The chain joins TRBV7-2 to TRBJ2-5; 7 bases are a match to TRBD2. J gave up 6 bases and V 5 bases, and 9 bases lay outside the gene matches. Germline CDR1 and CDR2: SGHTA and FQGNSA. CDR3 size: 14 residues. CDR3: CASSLGRVSKTQYF. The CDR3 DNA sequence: TGTGCCAGCAGCCTAGGGAGGGTTTCGAAGACCCAGTACTTC.